One T cell receptor (beta chain) is described in this entry. This clone's antigen is unknown. Relative to germline, V is missing 1 base and J is missing 2 bases, with 5 bases of the junction outside any gene match. CDR1 and CDR2 are drawn from the germline V gene (reference sequence): SEHNR, FQNEAQ. From its cysteine to its phenylalanine, the CDR3 spans 15 amino acids. CDR3 DNA only is kept here, 45 bases in frame from base 1. The receptor library was made with the immunoSEQ multiplex PCR assay. A mixture of 60 forward primers for TCR Vbeta segments and 13 reverse primers for TCR Jbeta segments was used in the multiplex PCR. Amplification of the CDR3 region of rearranged TCR beta genes was performed with a multiplex PCR assay on genomic DNA. The amplified TCR beta libraries were sequenced on the Illumina HiSeq System as 87-base-pair reads. The source study handled its data this way. A later analysis tallied 80 million to 95 million unique TCR beta chains across the 666 repertoires, and approximately 12 million of those chains were shared by two or more donors. Raw reads were error-corrected and collapsed into unique sequences by a nearest-neighbor algorithm in which closely related sequences were merged to remove PCR and sequencing errors. CDR3 sequences were aligned to IMGT reference sequences to assign V, D and J gene segments. For a sequence to be retained, at least a six-nucleotide match to both a V gene segment and a J gene segment was required. Rearrangements were classified as productive when the CDR3 lacked stop codons and remained in frame with V and J, and all other rearrangements were classified as non-productive. CDR3 was defined by IMGT convention, running from the second conserved V-encoded cysteine to the conserved J-encoded phenylalanine. The earlier analysis of about 530 of the donors excluded any sequence lacking an unambiguous match to a single V gene segment. An earlier analysis of about 590 of the donors classified V segments as functional when productive rearrangements were above 56.7% and as segregating when the standard deviation between donors was above 5%. A statistical classification framework was built for diagnosing cytomegalovirus status from the catalog of TCR beta chain sequences. In a later analysis, V and J genes were assigned by comparing TCR nucleotide sequences against IMGT/GENE-DB human TR gene sequences. In a later analysis, CDR3 sequences and most-parsimonious VDJ recombination scenarios were assigned using the TCRdist pipeline. In a later analysis, each TCR beta chain was defined by its CDR3 amino acid sequence together with its V-gene family, and reads without a unique V-gene family were excluded. To address suspected cross-contamination and a sequencing artifact, a later analysis removed under 600 highly shared, low-generation-probability nucleotide sequences. In a later analysis, a clonal expansion index was calculated for each public chain from normalized within-repertoire ranks of inferred template counts. Generation probabilities in a later analysis came from a VDJ recombination model fitted to out-of-frame rearrangements, and those results were checked against IGoR. Hypergeometric tests were used in a later analysis to score TCR-TCR, TCR-HLA and TCR-CMV co-occurrence, with a repertoire-size bias correction applied to the TCR pairs. In a later analysis, false discovery rates were estimated by permuting HLA or CMV assignments 20 times. In a later analysis, co-occurring TCRs were grouped with DBSCAN, and TCRdist sequence similarity was added when clustering was performed within HLA-allele-positive subsets. Repertoires with fewer than 30,000 or more than 120,000 public chains were left out of co-occurrence clustering, as were a few repertoires with anomalous nucleotide sharing. In TCRdb, the immuneACCESS table is reduced to in-frame sequences with V and J assigned. These tables do not hold every clone; where another copy was compared, an unresolved V gene accounts for under half, and the others remain unexplained. From that table come the V and J calls and clone size; the DNA was used to work out D and trimming. This sample's table has entries for about 100,000 clones. The ten largest clones add up to 0.45% to 0.6% of the sample.

The source of the sample is a study of cytomegalovirus exposure and HLA in healthy donors (dated by TCRdb to between 2016 and 2019). General notes on the study: According to an earlier analysis of around 600 of the donors, about 190 million T cells yielded 117 million unique TCR beta sequences and 276 Gb of sequence data. Among 398 genotyped donors of the cohort, an average of around 240,000 unique TCR beta nucleotide sequences were sequenced per donor, roughly 20% of them non-productive. A later analysis re-examined previously published TCR beta repertoires from just over 650 donors and added high-resolution HLA genotyping to investigate patterns of TCR occurrence. Rather than drawing on any new phenotypic data, the later analysis identified candidate immune exposures from TCR beta sequences and the way those sequences occurred across donors. The study used immunosequencing to profile the T cell repertoires of around 600 subjects and linked those repertoires to cytomegalovirus serostatus. Every discovery cohort repertoire had been produced on one sequencing platform. Genome-wide SNP genotypes for about three fifths of the roughly 670 donors were used in a later genetic analysis, which treated that subset as a discovery cohort. To decide whether each TCR beta V gene segment behaved as functional or pseudogenic, an earlier analysis of some 580 of the donors relied on high-throughput TCR beta sequencing. Four to six DR-DQ haplotypes were handled as single units for association and clustering, since linkage in the cohort was strong. HLA typing covered class I and class II loci at four-digit resolution. An early release covering over 500 HLA-typed donors comprised about 310 gigabases of sequencing data and 85 million to 100 million unique TCR sequences. To predict cytomegalovirus infection status, the study combined high-throughput TCR immunosequencing, statistical association of individual TCRs with disease status, and machine learning. In addition to the first cohort of roughly 700 subjects, a separate validation cohort of approximately 130 different subjects was used. The genetic ancestry cluster associated with self-reported Caucasian donors included over 80% of the roughly 360 genotyped donors. Alongside the repertoire data, information on donor age, sex, ethnicity and CMV serostatus was compiled. The study was designed to test whether signatures of past pathogen exposure could be identified by cataloging public T cell receptors. Typing coverage varied by locus: roughly 620-640 donors for A, B, C, DRB1 and DQB1; roughly 510 for DQA1; around 610 for DPA1; around 450 for DPB1. What the work shows at the level of the full study, not this receptor alone: In an earlier analysis of around 500 of the donors, most TCR beta V segments appeared in productive rearrangements about 90% or about 30% of the time, broadly matching IMGT annotations. Most TCR sequences were observed very rarely across donors, whereas some public TCRs were present in many individuals. Some IMGT-functional V segments, including TRBV6-2 and TRBV6-3, could not be told apart with the 87-base-pair reads, so those segments were excluded. The study gave a list of under 200 TCR beta chains associated with cytomegalovirus. HLA typing was unavailable for some donors at each locus, so association tests used only the typed subset. According to a later analysis, TCR association rates differed among HLA loci, with DRB1 alleles showing the most associated TCRs and HLA-C alleles showing the fewest. For the cohort, immune exposure information was limited to CMV serostatus. Three of the identified cytomegalovirus-associated TCR beta chains were confirmed in vitro to be specific for cytomegalovirus antigens. Presence/absence analyses assumed roughly uniform sequencing depth across donors, an assumption that may not hold. The cohort was sequenced for TCR beta chains only, and without alpha or paired-chain data the features that could be detected were limited. A later analysis found that most CMV-associated TCR beta chains appeared HLA-restricted, with HLA associations seemingly driven largely by CMV exposure. According to a later analysis, parvovirus B19, influenza, CMV and Epstein-Barr virus appeared linked to several top co-occurrence clusters. In a later analysis, HLA-associated TCR beta chains were found to be more clonally expanded and to have lower generation probabilities than equally common non-associated chains. Correlated functional status among segregating V segments might be attributable to linkage disequilibrium, but an unknown experimental factor could not be ruled out. Assigning TCR associations to individual alleles was difficult when HLA alleles, especially DR and DQ, strongly co-occurred. At a false discovery rate of 0.05, a later analysis linked 15,000 to 20,000 TCR beta sequences to specific HLA alleles. A later genetic analysis associated a missense DCLRE1C variant with V-gene and J-gene trimming of TCR beta chains, and an independent cohort replicated the association. A group of highly shared sequence variants was considered likely to be a technical artifact of the sequencing pipeline. A later genetic analysis reported fewer N-insertions in productive TCRs among donors in an Asian-associated ancestry cluster than the approximately 670-donor mean. In both the original and validation cohorts, the classifier was reported to diagnose cytomegalovirus status with high specificity and sensitivity. A further reported finding was that TCR beta sequences accurately predicted the HLA-A and HLA-B alleles for most subjects in the first cohort. It was suggested by the authors that the approach could potentially be generalized to other disease states and immunological phenotypes. Because counts were too low, approximately 15 rarely observed V segments, including chromosome 9 orphons, were excluded from the earlier analysis of under 650 of the donors.

In total, around 600 healthy bone marrow donors made up the cohort. At the time of sampling, every cohort member was nominally healthy, though immune exposures that went unrecorded were likely present. The donor tested CMV seronegative and was one of the 352 seronegative cohort members. A peripheral blood sample was provided by each donor, and peripheral blood mononuclear cells were used for TCR beta sequencing. Genomic DNA was extracted from the blood cell samples with the Qiagen DNeasy Blood Extraction Kit. The chain couples TRBV7-9 to TRBJ2-7; 7 central bases correspond to TRBD2. This clonotype was obtained from a man aged 45-65 years in good health and CMV-seronegative. Material: PBMCs. The CDR3 reads as follows: CASSLVQGGAYEQYF. The DNA reads TGTGCCAGCAGCTTAGTGCAGGGAGGGGCCTACGAGCAGTACTTC.